This T cell receptor (beta chain) was recorded in a study of graft-versus-host responses after intestinal transplantation. Overall study context: Each recipient received a multivisceral, liver-intestinal, or isolated intestinal graft. For 3 to 4 years after anti-thymocyte globulin induction, all recipients took tacrolimus and steroids. The study's findings and limits: Analysis identified GvH clones in recipient marrow, with some appearing first in ileum or blood. Early declines in HvG clones that occurred post-transplant were associated with peak circulating GvH clone levels.

Points on this clone: Its antigen is unknown.

Repertoires were generated with immunoSEQ multiplex PCR, while TCRdb's copy carries only in-frame clones and drops some. This sample has 90,000 or so clones, with about four fifths found just once. The sample here was unstimulated CD4+ T cells sorted from spleen or lymph node cells, taken before intestinal transplant. The sequence came from a human donor who received an intestinal transplant.

CDR3 amino acids: CASSYGQGGGGGYTF. The CDR3 coding sequence is TGCGCCAGCAGCTACGGACAGGGCGGGGGGGGAGGCTACACCTTC. This rearrangement joins TRBV5-1 to TRBJ1-2; 8 bases are shared with TRBD1. The V gene end was trimmed by 3 bases and the J gene end by 8 bases; junction bases not matched to a gene: 12. The CDR3 totals 15 residues. Germline V gene data show CDR1 as SGHRS and CDR2 as YFSETQ.